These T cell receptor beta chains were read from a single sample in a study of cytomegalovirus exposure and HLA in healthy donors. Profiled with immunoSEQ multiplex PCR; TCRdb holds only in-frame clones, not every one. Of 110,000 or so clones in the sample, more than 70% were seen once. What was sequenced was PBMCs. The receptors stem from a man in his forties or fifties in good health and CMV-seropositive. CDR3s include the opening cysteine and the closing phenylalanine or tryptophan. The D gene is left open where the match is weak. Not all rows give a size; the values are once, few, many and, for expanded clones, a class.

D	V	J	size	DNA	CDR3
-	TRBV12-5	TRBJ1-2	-	TGTGCTAGTGGTTTGGAGGCGGGAGCTGGCTACACCTTC	CASGLEAGAGYTF
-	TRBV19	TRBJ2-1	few	TGTGCCAGTAGTATAGTTCGGGGGAGCTCCTACAATGAGCAGTTCTTC	CASSIVRGSSYNEQFF
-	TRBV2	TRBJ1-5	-	TGTGCCAGCTCACAGGGTGGCAATCAGCCCCAGCATTTT	CASSQGGNQPQHF
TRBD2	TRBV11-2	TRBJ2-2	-	TGTGCCAGCAGCTTAGGATCGTTGGCTAGCGGGAGGGGGGAGCTGTTTTTT	CASSLGSLASGRGELFF
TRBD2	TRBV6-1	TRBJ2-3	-	TGTGCCAGCAGTGAACGCGGACTAGCGGGCACAGATACGCAGTATTTT	CASSERGLAGTDTQYF
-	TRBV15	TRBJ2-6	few	TGTGCCACCAGCAGGGACACCCTCTCTGGGGCCAACGTCCTGACTTTC	CATSRDTLSGANVLTF
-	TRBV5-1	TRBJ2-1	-	TGCGCCAGCAGCTCCGGGACTCCGGCGGGTGAGCAGTTCTTC	CASSSGTPAGEQFF
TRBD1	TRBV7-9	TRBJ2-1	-	TGTGCCAGCAGCTGGGGAATTAAACAGGGGGCGAAGTTCTTC	CASSWGIKQGAKFF
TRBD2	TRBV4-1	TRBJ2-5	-	TGCGCCAGCAGCCTCGGACTAGCGGGGGGGACCCAGTACTTC	CASSLGLAGGTQYF
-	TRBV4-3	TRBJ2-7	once	TGCGCCAGCAGCCAAGATTCAGGCTACGAGCAGTACTTC	CASSQDSGYEQYF